This T cell receptor (beta chain) was sequenced during a study of cytomegalovirus exposure and HLA in healthy donors. Germline assignment: CDR1 SEHNR and CDR2 FQNEAQ (reference sequence). The CDR3 extends over 14 amino acids. V was clipped by 1 base and J by 5 bases; unmatched bases: 1. With 60 Vbeta and 13 Jbeta primers, the PCR was carried out. Generated by immunoSEQ multiplex PCR, the TCRdb table keeps only in-frame clones and is missing some. Here the sample spans approximately 130,000 clones, roughly four fifths being singletons. Overall study findings and caveats: What a later analysis showed was that several of the most significant clusters appeared linked to common viral pathogens. Accounts indicate the classifier identified cytomegalovirus status with strong specificity and sensitivity.

Comments on this clone: Its antigen remains unknown.

The chain carries TRBV7-9 and TRBJ2-3; 9 bases align to TRBD2. The sequence came from a woman in her thirties or forties in good health and CMV-seropositive. The sequenced material came from PBMCs. The CDR3 loop reads CASSLVLAGDTQYF. The CDR3 DNA reads as TGTGCCAGCAGCTTAGTACTAGCGGGAGATACGCAGTATTTT. The whole variable domain, remainder taken from reference TRBV7-9 and TRBJ2-3, is DTGVSQNPRHKITKRGQNVTFRCDPISEHNRLYWYRQTLGQGPEFLTYFQNEAQLEKSRLLSDRFSAERPKGSFSTLEIQRTEQGDSAMYLCASSLVLAGDTQYFGPGTRLTVL.